The 21 T cell receptor beta chains given below trace back to one sample, sequenced in a study of T cells after posttransplantation cyclophosphamide. Method: immunoSEQ multiplex PCR; TCRdb's copy keeps in-frame clones and lacks some. This sample yields roughly 20,000 clones, of which 95% to 98% are seen a single time; approximately 0.16% belongs to the top ten. The naive gate required viable CD3+CD4+ or CD3+CD8+ cells with CCR7+CD45RA+CD45RO-CD95-CD27+CD28+ phenotype. Sequencing was performed on naive CD4+ T cells sorted from PBMCs. These receptors all come from a man aged 35-49 years in good health, CMV-negative, and a related stem cell transplant donor.

J is TRBJ2-3 and V is TRBV6-6, with TRBD2 identical over 8 bases. This CDR3 spans 16 amino acids. Germline V gene data show CDR1 as MNHNY and CDR2 as SVGAGI (reference sequence). The V and J ends lost 11 bases and 0 bases, in that order; junction bases with no gene match: 13. CDR3 amino acids: CASRGGNELSTDTQYF. CDR3 DNA: TGTGCCTCACGGGGGGGAAACGAGTTAAGCACAGATACGCAGTATTTT.

The chain joins TRBV28 to TRBJ1-1; D gene uncertain. Germline-derived CDR1 and CDR2 are MDHEN and SYDVKM. CDR3 length: 12 residues. Trimming pared 6 bases from V and 4 bases from J, leaving 9 bases between. CDR3 region: CASSRISTEAFF. For the CDR3, the DNA is TGTGCCAGCAGCCGCATCAGCACTGAAGCTTTCTTT. The complete variable domain, with remaining parts taken from reference TRBV28 and TRBJ1-1, reads DVKVTQSSRYLVKRTGEKVFLECVQDMDHENMFWYRQDPGLGLRLIYFSYDVKMKEKGDIPEGYSVSREKKERFSLILESASTNQTSMYLCASSRISTEAFFGQGTRLTVV.

The V gene is TRBV10-1, the J gene TRBJ2-1; TRBD2 matches at 13 bases. J was trimmed by 4 bases and V by 8 bases; bases with no gene match: 14. The CDR3 is 18 amino acids. CDR1 WNHNN and CDR2 SYGVQD come from the germline V gene (reference sequence). In DNA form, the CDR3 reads TGCGCCAGCGGTACCGGGACTAGCGGGATAGCGGGTTACAATGAGCAGTTCTTC. Translated: CASGTGTSGIAGYNEQFF.

The CDR3 region has the DNA TGTGCCAGCTCACAGGGACAGGCCCAGGCCTACGAGCAGTACTTC. Amino acid sequence: CASSQGQAQAYEQYF. The chain employs TRBV18 and TRBJ2-7; 8 nucleotides agree with TRBD1. CDR3 length: 15 amino acids. The germline gives CDR1 KGHSH, CDR2 LQKENI. With V trimmed by 4 bases and J by 2 bases, 7 bases remained unmatched. Looking up the rest from reference TRBV18 and TRBJ2-7 gives the full variable domain: NAGVMQNPRHLVRRRGQEARLRCSPMKGHSHVYWYRQLPEEGLKFMVYLQKENIIDESGMPKERFSAEFPKEGPSILRIQQVVRGDSAAYFCASSQGQAQAYEQYFGPGTRLTVT.

The V call is TRBV6-5, the J call TRBJ1-5; no firm D call. The CDR3 contains 13 residues. The V gene's germline CDR1 is MNHEY and CDR2 SVGAGI. Trimming shortened V by 3 bases and J by 3 bases, and 6 bases separated the two germline ends. The CDR3 coding sequence is TGTGCCAGCAGTTATACATCCAATCAGCCCCAGCATTTT. Translated: CASSYTSNQPQHF.

The chain employs TRBV18 and TRBJ1-1; D remains ambiguous. This CDR3 is built from 14 residues. Trimming cost V 6 bases and J 3 bases, with 14 bases left between them. From germline, CDR1 is KGHSH and CDR2 LQKENI. CDR3 DNA sequence: TGTGCCAGCTCCGAGCGGGGTTACGACACTGAAGCTTTCTTT. Amino acid sequence: CASSERGYDTEAFF.

This clone has only one observation. The chain carries TRBV15 and TRBJ2-2; 11 bases match TRBD1. The V segment lost 4 bases and the J segment 4 bases; nucleotides outside the gene matches: 5. The germline V gene has CDR1 LNHNV and CDR2 YYDKDF (reference sequence). This CDR3 comprises 16 residues. The CDR3 region is CATSTRTGGGTGELFF. The CDR3 DNA follows: TGTGCCACCAGCACAAGGACAGGGGGCGGCACCGGGGAGCTGTTTTTT.

The chain employs TRBV27 and TRBJ2-7, with 10 bases that match TRBD1. V lost 2 bases, J lost 2 bases, and 3 bases stayed unmatched. The V gene's germline CDR1 is MNHEY and CDR2 SMNVEV (reference sequence). This CDR3 is built from 15 residues. Here the CDR3 reads CASSLRDRGPYEQYF. In nucleotides, the CDR3 is TGTGCCAGCAGTTTACGCGACAGGGGGCCCTACGAGCAGTACTTC.

This rearrangement joins TRBV5-1 to TRBJ2-5; 16 bases are a match to TRBD2. The CDR3 has 17 amino acids. Germline trimming cut 4 bases from V and 4 bases from J; bases unmatched to any gene: 7. From germline, CDR1 is SGHRS and CDR2 YFSETQ. CDR3 residues: CASSLGTSGRAGETQYF. CDR3 sequence (DNA): TGCGCCAGCAGCCTCGGGACTAGCGGGAGGGCCGGAGAGACCCAGTACTTC.

The chain uses TRBV5-6 and TRBJ1-5; D uncertain. CDR1 is SGHDT, CDR2 YYEEEE, per germline. The CDR3 extends over 15 amino acids. Trimming removed 3 bases at V and 5 bases at J, with 15 bases between. The CDR3 nucleotides are TGTGCCAGCAGCTCAGGCCCCGAAGGCGATCAGCCCCAGCATTTT. Residues: CASSSGPEGDQPQHF.

The DNA of the CDR3 is TGTGCCAGCAGCTTAGCGTTGGACTACACAGATACGCAGTATTTT. Translating gives CASSLALDYTDTQYF. The chain is built from TRBV7-9 and TRBJ2-3, with D possibly matching TRBD2 (6 bases). The germline V gene encodes CDR1 SEHNR and CDR2 FQNEAQ (reference sequence). V lost 0 bases and J lost 2, with 9 bases in between. The CDR3 runs to 15 residues.

The chain joins TRBV29-1 to TRBJ1-2; 9 bases agree with TRBD1. Per the germline V gene, CDR1 is SQVTM and CDR2 is ANQGSEA. V lost 3 bases to trimming and J lost 4 bases; unmatched junction nucleotides: 6. The CDR3 contains 14 residues. Here the CDR3 DNA reads TGCAGCGTTGAGGGGACAGGGTCCCCCTATGGCTACACCTTC. Protein: CSVEGTGSPYGYTF. Using reference TRBV29-1 and TRBJ1-2 for the parts outside the CDR3, the full variable domain is SAVISQKPSRDICQRGTSLTIQCQVDSQVTMMFWYRQQPGQSLTLIATANQGSEATYESGFVIDKFPISRPNLTFSTLTVSNMSPEDSSIYLCSVEGTGSPYGYTFGSGTRLTVV.

The gene calls are TRBV5-5 and TRBJ1-3, with D possibly TRBD1 on 5 matching bases. The V and J ends lost 0 bases and 0 bases respectively, with 10 bases between them. Per the germline V gene, CDR1 is SGHKS and CDR2 is YYEKEE (reference sequence). This CDR3 is built from 16 residues. The CDR3 is CASSLAGGASGNTIYF. For the CDR3, the DNA is TGTGCCAGCAGCTTGGCCGGCGGGGCCTCTGGAAACACCATATATTTT.

The chain has TRBV11-3 and TRBJ2-3; TRBD2 aligns across 9 bases. The V and J ends lost 1 base and 2 bases, in that order; junction bases with no gene match: 10. Germline V gene lookup returns CDR1 SGHNT and CDR2 YENEEA. This CDR3 comprises 18 residues. Written as DNA, the CDR3 is TGTGCCAGCAGCTTAGGGTCGGCTAGCGGGATAGCCACAGATACGCAGTATTTT. Translated: CASSLGSASGIATDTQYF.

The chain combines TRBV13 with TRBJ2-1; 8 nucleotides align to TRBD2. The length of the CDR3 is 14 residues. The germline CDR1 and CDR2 sequences are PRHDT and FYEKMQ (reference sequence). V was clipped by 2 bases and J by 5 bases; unmatched bases: 2. CDR3: CASSLKLADNEQFF. The CDR3 DNA reads as TGTGCCAGCAGCTTAAAACTAGCGGACAATGAGCAGTTCTTC.

CDR3 in amino acids: CAWSRASGRAEQYF. DNA for the CDR3: TGTGCCTGGAGTCGGGCTAGCGGGAGGGCCGAGCAGTACTTC. The chain combines TRBV30 with TRBJ2-7; 12 bases match TRBD2. The CDR3 covers 14 residues. Germline V CDR1 and CDR2: GTSNPN, SVGIG (reference sequence). V dropped 2 bases and J dropped 6; count of bases not matched to a gene: 5.

The chain has TRBV28 and TRBJ2-7; 9 positions match TRBD1. V lost 6 bases and J lost 3; bases outside the gene matches: 15. The CDR3 is made up of 17 amino acids. Germline V lookup: CDR1 MDHEN, CDR2 SYDVKM. The CDR3 protein is CASSTIADRGFLYEQYF. In nucleotides, the CDR3 is TGTGCCAGCAGCACAATAGCGGACAGGGGATTCCTCTACGAGCAGTACTTC.

J is TRBJ2-1 and V is TRBV7-2; D ambiguous. Trimming took 5 bases from V and 8 from J, leaving 10 bases between them. This CDR3 has 12 residues. Germline V lookup: CDR1 SGHTA, CDR2 FQGNSA. The DNA for the CDR3 is TGTGCCAGCAGCCCCCAGACTTATGAGCAGTTCTTC. Protein product: CASSPQTYEQFF.

J is TRBJ2-4 and V is TRBV11-2, with TRBD2 matching 7 bases. The CDR3 length is 15 residues. With 1 base clipped from V and 8 bases from J, the junction kept 8 bases outside the gene matches. The germline V gene encodes CDR1 SGHAT and CDR2 FQNNGV. CDR3 amino acids: CASSLVAGVTDIQYF. The DNA for the CDR3 is TGTGCCAGCAGCTTAGTTGCGGGAGTCACAGACATTCAGTACTTC.

J is TRBJ2-3 and V is TRBV7-6, with 7 bases that match TRBD2. There are 19 residues in the CDR3. Per the germline V gene, CDR1 is SGHVS and CDR2 is FNYEAQ. Unmatched junction bases numbered 14, after V lost 2 bases and J lost 0 bases. CDR3 residues: CASSLKVIAGEASTDTQYF. In nucleotides, the CDR3 is TGTGCCAGCAGCTTAAAAGTAATAGCGGGCGAAGCTAGCACAGATACGCAGTATTTT.

The V gene is TRBV2, the J gene TRBJ1-1; D is undetermined. The CDR3 is made up of 13 amino acids. Looked up from germline, CDR1 is SNHLY and CDR2 is FYNNEI. Trimming left V 7 bases short and J 0 bases short, with 9 bases between. The CDR3 DNA reads as TGTGCCAGCAAAACAGATTTGAACACTGAAGCTTTCTTT. Its protein product is CASKTDLNTEAFF.